The 28 T cell receptor beta chains reported below all come from one sample, sequenced in a study of chemoradiotherapy in HPV16-positive cancers. The method was immunoSEQ multiplex PCR; TCRdb's version includes in-frame clones alone and lacks a portion of them. The data contain 8,400 or so clones, approximately 75% of them singletons. Sampling was conducted from a patient who underwent chemoradiotherapy. The source is a human donor with HPV-associated anogenital cancer.

This chain joins TRBV4-2 and TRBJ2-2, with TRBD1 matching 8 bases. The V gene's germline CDR1 is LGHNA and CDR2 YNFKEQ. The CDR3 runs to 15 residues. J gave up 8 bases and V 2 bases, and 7 bases lay outside the gene matches. CDR3 bases: TGTGCCAGCAGCCAATCCCCGACAGGGGAGGGGGAGCTGTTTTTT. Translated, it gives CASSQSPTGEGELFF.

V is TRBV6-1 and J is TRBJ2-2, with D tentatively TRBD2 (7 bases). The CDR3 loop spans 15 amino acids. V was trimmed by 3 bases and J by 3 bases, leaving 11 bases between them. Per germline, CDR1 MNHNS and CDR2 SASEGT. The CDR3, as DNA: TGTGCCAGCAGTGATAGGGGGAGGGACACCGGGGAGCTGTTTTTT. Encoded protein: CASSDRGRDTGELFF.

This chain uses TRBV7-6 with TRBJ2-1; 8 positions match TRBD1. J was trimmed by 1 base and V by 4 bases; bases with no gene match: 9. The CDR3 is made up of 17 amino acids. Germline values: CDR1 SGHVS, CDR2 FNYEAQ. The DNA for the CDR3 is TGTGCCAGCAGCTACGGACAGGGTGGAAGGTCCTACAATGAGCAGTTCTTC. The encoded protein is CASSYGQGGRSYNEQFF.

Only one count was recorded for this clone. The V gene is TRBV19, the J gene TRBJ2-1, with D possibly called TRBD1 or TRBD2 (6 bases each). Germline CDR1 LNHDA, CDR2 SQIVND (reference sequence). This CDR3 has 14 residues. Trimming left V 7 bases short and J 6 bases short, with 16 bases between. CDR3 residues: CASNYGRGGNEQFF. CDR3 nucleotides: TGTGCCAGTAATTACGGGAGAGGGGGCAATGAGCAGTTCTTC.

The genes are TRBV19 and TRBJ1-1, with D possibly TRBD1 on 5 matching bases. V was cut by 4 bases and J by 5 bases, with 14 bases left in between. Germline lookup yields CDR1 LNHDA and CDR2 SQIVND (reference sequence). The CDR3 is 14 amino acids. The CDR3 nucleotides are TGTGCCAGTAGTAGGGGGGGAGCGACGACTGAAGCTTTCTTT. Encoded protein: CASSRGGATTEAFF.

This clone appeared a few times. The chain has TRBV4-2 and TRBJ1-2, with D perhaps matching TRBD1 (5 bases). The CDR3 totals 13 residues. In germline, CDR1 is LGHNA, CDR2 YNFKEQ. Trimming cost V 2 bases and J 2 bases, with 6 bases left between them. This CDR3 reads CASSQQGNYGYTF. CDR3 sequence (DNA): TGTGCCAGCAGCCAACAGGGAAACTATGGCTACACCTTC.

The chain uses TRBV6-1 and TRBJ2-3; D gene uncertain. Germline values: CDR1 MNHNS, CDR2 SASEGT. V was pared by 2 bases and J by 2 bases, with 8 bases between. This CDR3 is 14 amino acids long. The CDR3 protein is CASSERADTDTQYF. The CDR3 nucleotides are TGTGCCAGCAGTGAACGGGCAGACACAGATACGCAGTATTTT.

The CDR3 is CASSQDRQREVSYEQYF. The CDR3 DNA is TGCGCCAGCAGCCAAGACCGTCAGCGGGAGGTTTCCTACGAGCAGTACTTC. This chain links TRBV4-1 with TRBJ2-7, with 9 bases fitting TRBD2. Germline loops: CDR1 MGHRA, CDR2 YSYEKL. Trimming took 0 bases from V and 1 from J; bases not matched to a gene: 7. CDR3 length equals 17 residues.

This chain uses TRBV29-1 with TRBJ2-7; TRBD1 matches 7 bases. Trimming removed 3 bases from V and 4 bases from J; junction bases left unmatched: 0. The V gene's germline CDR1 is SQVTM and CDR2 ANQGSEA. The CDR3 runs 11 residues. The CDR3 spells CSVDRGYEQYF. In DNA, the CDR3 is TGCAGCGTTGACAGGGGGTACGAGCAGTACTTC.

The chain carries TRBV5-1 and TRBJ2-3, with 9 bases aligning to TRBD2. The CDR3 is made up of 15 amino acids. V lost 7 bases and J lost 2; bases outside the gene matches: 8. Germline V gene lookup returns CDR1 SGHRS and CDR2 YFSETQ. CDR3 protein: CASGLGLALTDTQYF. CDR3 DNA sequence: TGCGCCAGCGGGCTTGGACTAGCGCTCACAGATACGCAGTATTTT.

The genes are TRBV5-1 and TRBJ2-7; D is ambiguous. Germline loops: CDR1 SGHRS, CDR2 YFSETQ. The CDR3 has 14 residues. V was clipped by 2 bases and J by 5 bases, with 14 bases between them. The CDR3 region has the DNA TGCGCCAGCAGCTTAGACACGCCGAGAGACGAGCAGTACTTC. It yields the protein CASSLDTPRDEQYF.

The chain combines TRBV29-1 with TRBJ1-2, with D tentatively TRBD1 (5 bases). The CDR3 totals 13 residues. Trimming left V 6 bases short and J 5 bases short, with 16 bases between. Germline assignment: CDR1 SQVTM and CDR2 ANQGSEA. In DNA, the CDR3 is TGCAGCGTCGCCAGGGACCCGAGATATGGCTACACCTTC. It translates to CSVARDPRYGYTF.

The chain has TRBV5-1 and TRBJ2-1, with D perhaps assigned TRBD1 or TRBD2 (5 bases each). Germline lookup yields CDR1 SGHRS and CDR2 YFSETQ. The germline V and J ends were trimmed by 4 bases and 8 bases, with 22 bases remaining between them. The CDR3 loop spans 16 amino acids. DNA of the CDR3: TGCGCCAGCAGCCCGGGGAGCGGAAGGGGCCCCGATGAGCAGTTCTTC. Its translation: CASSPGSGRGPDEQFF. Full variable domain (rest looked up from reference TRBV5-1 and TRBJ2-1): KAGVTQTPRYLIKTRGQQVTLSCSPISGHRSVSWYQQTPGQGLQFLFEYFSETQRNKGNFPGRFSGRQFSNSRSEMNVSTLELGDSALYLCASSPGSGRGPDEQFFGPGTRLTVL.

This rearrangement joins TRBV19 to TRBJ1-5; no reliable D call. Between the trimmed V and J ends, which lost 5 bases and 3 bases, there was a span of 8 bases. The germline V gene has CDR1 LNHDA and CDR2 SQIVND (reference sequence). The CDR3 loop spans 13 amino acids. CDR3 sequence: CASSVGDNQPQHF. In DNA form, the CDR3 reads TGTGCCAGTAGTGTGGGAGACAATCAGCCCCAGCATTTT.

Of note for this clone: The sample holds other DNA sequences that translate to the same CDR3. The chain recombines TRBV27 with TRBJ1-5; D not resolved. The germline gives CDR1 MNHEY, CDR2 SMNVEV (reference sequence). Between the trimmed V and J ends, which lost 3 bases and 5 bases, there was a span of 8 bases. The CDR3 is 13 amino acids. DNA for the CDR3: TGTGCCAGCAGTTTTCGAGAGGATCAGCCCCAGCATTTT. The encoded protein is CASSFREDQPQHF.

This clone was seen only a few times. The chain combines TRBV7-3 with TRBJ1-2; the D is unclear. The ends were cut back, 0 bases at V and 5 bases at J, with 10 bases in the middle. The germline V gene has CDR1 SGHTA and CDR2 FQGTGA. This CDR3 has 14 amino acids. CDR3 sequence: CASSLTQNGYGYTF. The DNA of the CDR3 is TGTGCCAGCAGCTTAACCCAAAATGGGTATGGCTACACCTTC.

V is TRBV10-1 and J is TRBJ2-3; 7 nucleotides align to TRBD1. The germline gives CDR1 WNHNN, CDR2 SYGVQD (reference sequence). The CDR3 has 17 residues. V shed 1 base, J shed 5 bases, and the junction held 12 bases outside the gene matches. CDR3 protein: CASSEYPDRPRGDTQYF. In DNA, the CDR3 is TGCGCCAGCAGTGAGTACCCGGACAGGCCTCGGGGAGATACGCAGTATTTT.

The chain has TRBV19 and TRBJ1-1; no clear D gene. CDR1 and CDR2 from the germline V gene are LNHDA and SQIVND (reference sequence). The CDR3 totals 13 residues. Trimming stripped 1 base from V and 5 bases from J, with 8 bases between. The CDR3 reads CASSIGGTTEAFF. CDR3 bases: TGTGCCAGTAGTATAGGAGGAACGACTGAAGCTTTCTTT.

V gene TRBV30 combines with J gene TRBJ2-1, with D perhaps matching TRBD1 (5 bases). V lost 3 bases and J lost 3, with 9 bases in between. Germline CDR1 reads GTSNPN; CDR2 reads SVGIG (reference sequence). The CDR3 sequence is 13 residues long. The CDR3 sequence: CAWRDRHYNEQFF. The CDR3 region has the DNA TGTGCCTGGAGAGACAGACACTACAATGAGCAGTTCTTC. Full variable domain (outside the CDR3, taken from reference TRBV30 and TRBJ2-1): SQTIHQWPATLVQPVGSPLSLECTVEGTSNPNLYWYRQAAGRGLQLLFYSVGIGQISSEVPQNLSASRPQDRQFILSSKKLLLSDSGFYLCAWRDRHYNEQFFGPGTRLTVL.

V and J are TRBV19 and TRBJ2-4; D not resolved. V lost 0 bases to trimming and J lost 8 bases, with 14 bases between them. CDR1 LNHDA and CDR2 SQIVND come from the germline V gene (reference sequence). This CDR3 region has 15 residues. The CDR3 spells CASSIDRSRQDIQYF. The CDR3, as DNA: TGTGCCAGTAGTATAGATCGATCTCGCCAGGACATTCAGTACTTC.

The chain combines TRBV4-2 with TRBJ1-3; D uncertain. Trimming stripped 0 bases from V and 0 bases from J, with 6 bases between. The CDR3 has 15 residues. Germline V lookup: CDR1 LGHNA, CDR2 YNFKEQ. The CDR3, as DNA: TGTGCCAGCAGCCAAGATCGGTTCTCTGGAAACACCATATATTTT. Translating gives CASSQDRFSGNTIYF.

The rearrangement links TRBV28 to TRBJ1-2; the D gene is possibly TRBD1 (6 bases). V was shortened by 5 bases and J by 7 bases, with 17 bases between the two germline ends. Germline V gene data show CDR1 as MDHEN and CDR2 as SYDVKM. This CDR3 contains 14 residues. CDR3: CASSRGRQVGGYTF. The CDR3 DNA sequence: TGTGCCAGCAGTCGGGGGCGCCAGGTGGGTGGCTACACCTTC.

The chain employs TRBV9 and TRBJ2-1, with 7 nucleotides matching TRBD2. Germline V gene lookup returns CDR1 SGDLS and CDR2 YYNGEE. V shed 0 bases and J 12 bases; nucleotides not matched to a gene: 6. This CDR3 spans 13 amino acids. CDR3 bases: TGTGCCAGCAGCGTAGGAGTAGCGGGCCGGCAGTTCTTC. It yields the protein CASSVGVAGRQFF. Complete variable domain (other parts from reference TRBV9 and TRBJ2-1): DSGVTQTPKHLITATGQRVTLRCSPRSGDLSVYWYQQSLDQGLQFLIQYYNGEERAKGNILERFSAQQFPDLHSELNLSSLELGDSALYFCASSVGVAGRQFFGPGTRLTVL.

The chain is built from TRBV19 and TRBJ1-3, with D perhaps TRBD1 (6 bases). V shed 4 bases and J shed 0 bases, with 13 bases lying between them. CDR3 length equals 16 residues. The germline gives CDR1 LNHDA, CDR2 SQIVND (reference sequence). As DNA, the CDR3 is TGTGCCAGTAGTACGGACAGACAGACCTCTGGAAACACCATATATTTT. Its translation is CASSTDRQTSGNTIYF.

The V gene is TRBV5-6, the J gene TRBJ2-7; TRBD1 or TRBD2 may be the D gene (5 bases each). The V gene's germline CDR1 is SGHDT and CDR2 YYEEEE. Trimming cost V 4 bases and J 0 bases, with 11 bases left between them. The CDR3 has 14 amino acids. The CDR3 DNA reads TGTGCCAGCAGCCTAGGGACGGCCTCCTACGAGCAGTACTTC. Amino acid sequence: CASSLGTASYEQYF.

This clone turned up a few times. The chain links TRBV6-5 to TRBJ2-7, with a weak D call TRBD2 (6 bases). This CDR3 comprises 14 residues. Trimming took off 0 bases at V and 4 bases at J, with 10 bases between the two ends. The germline CDR1 and CDR2 sequences are MNHEY and SVGAGI. The CDR3 protein is CASSYSSGLYEQYF. CDR3 sequence (DNA): TGTGCCAGCAGTTACTCGAGCGGGCTGTACGAGCAGTACTTC.

The chain uses TRBV7-9 and TRBJ1-4; 7 bases fit TRBD1. CDR1 SEHNR and CDR2 FQNEAQ come from the germline V gene (reference sequence). The junction had 6 bases not matched to a gene; V was cut back by 3 bases and J by 5 bases. This CDR3 comprises 15 residues. CDR3 in DNA: TGTGCCAGCAGCTTTGGGACAGAAGAGAATGAAAAACTGTTTTTT. It is translated as CASSFGTEENEKLFF.

As concerns this clone: No conserved phenylalanine or tryptophan is present at the end of the CDR3, so a read error is the likely explanation. The DNA is left out, because the CDR3 cannot be placed on it with certainty; the CDR3 is given as TCRdb lists it. J is TRBJ1-2 and V is TRBV6-6. The CDR3 numbers 9 amino acids, ends counted. CDR1 and CDR2 from the germline V gene are MNHNY and SVGAGI (reference sequence). CDR3: CASRGRGIV.